A single sample is the source of the 26 T cell receptor beta chains below, sequenced in a study of blood T cell repertoires in COVID-19. Using immunoSEQ multiplex PCR, the repertoire was profiled, and TCRdb retains in-frame clones only, with some absent. The profile shows some 220,000 clones, over 75% of them singletons. Sample: peripheral blood. These receptors all stem from a woman in her seventies with COVID-19, enrolled during active disease.

This chain links TRBV2 with TRBJ1-2; weak D call: TRBD1 (6 bases). The CDR3 length is 13 residues. V lost 5 bases and J 8 bases, leaving 15 bases between the germline ends. CDR1 and CDR2 from the germline V gene are SNHLY and FYNNEI. The CDR3 protein is CASSRNRDSGYTF. CDR3 DNA: TGTGCCAGCAGTAGAAACAGGGATAGCGGCTACACCTTC.

This chain joins TRBV5-1 and TRBJ1-5, with D possibly TRBD1 on 5 matching bases. Germline V CDR1 and CDR2: SGHRS, YFSETQ. Trimming took off 4 bases at V and 2 bases at J, with 13 bases between the two ends. This CDR3 is 15 amino acids long. Here the CDR3 reads CASSPSGVGNQPQHF. In DNA, the CDR3 is TGCGCCAGCAGCCCCTCGGGGGTGGGCAATCAGCCCCAGCATTTT. The entire variable domain, with the rest obtained from reference TRBV5-1 and TRBJ1-5, is as follows: KAGVTQTPRYLIKTRGQQVTLSCSPISGHRSVSWYQQTPGQGLQFLFEYFSETQRNKGNFPGRFSGRQFSNSRSEMNVSTLELGDSALYLCASSPSGVGNQPQHFGDGTRLSIL.

The chain combines TRBV11-2 with TRBJ2-3; TRBD2 agrees at 7 bases. Unmatched junction bases numbered 6, after V lost 5 bases and J lost 4 bases. The CDR3 extends over 14 amino acids. Germline CDR1 and CDR2: SGHAT and FQNNGV. The CDR3 region is CASSPLGRADTQYF. The CDR3 coding sequence is TGTGCCAGCAGCCCCTTGGGGAGGGCAGATACGCAGTATTTT. Full variable domain (outside the CDR3, taken from reference TRBV11-2 and TRBJ2-3): EAGVAQSPRYKIIEKRQSVAFWCNPISGHATLYWYQQILGQGPKLLIQFQNNGVVDDSQLPKDRFSAERLKGVDSTLKIQPAKLEDSAVYLCASSPLGRADTQYFGPGTRLTVL.

The V and J genes are TRBV4-1 and TRBJ1-2; possibly TRBD1 for D (5 bases). Germline V lookup: CDR1 MGHRA, CDR2 YSYEKL. This CDR3 is 15 amino acids long. V dropped 0 bases and J dropped 2 bases, with 10 bases sitting between them. The CDR3 nucleotides are TGCGCCAGCAGCCAAGAAACAGGTGTCAACTATGGCTACACCTTC. Its protein is CASSQETGVNYGYTF.

The chain couples TRBV6-2 or TRBV6-3 to TRBJ2-1; 14 bases are shared with TRBD2. The V gene's germline CDR1 is MNHEY and CDR2 SVGEGT. The ends lost 6 bases at V and 2 bases at J; junction bases unmatched: 6. This CDR3 has 17 amino acids. CDR3 bases: TGTGCCAGCAGCCTCGGACTAGCGGGGGGTCCCTACAATGAGCAGTTCTTC. It specifies CASSLGLAGGPYNEQFF.

The genes are TRBV6-2 or TRBV6-3 and TRBJ1-1; D is undetermined. The CDR3 is 14 residues long. Trimming shortened V by 0 bases and J by 11 bases, and 16 bases separated the two germline ends. The germline V gene encodes CDR1 MNHEY and CDR2 SVGEGT. CDR3 sequence (DNA): TGTGCCAGCAGTTACTCGTACAACCAGATGTCGGCTTTCTTT. This sequence encodes CASSYSYNQMSAFF.

The rearrangement uses TRBV18 and TRBJ1-1; D is undetermined. The V gene's germline CDR1 is KGHSH and CDR2 LQKENI. The CDR3 is made up of 15 amino acids. V lost 3 bases, J lost 4 bases, and 15 bases lay in between. CDR3: CASSPRGPLVTEAFF. The CDR3 DNA follows: TGTGCCAGCTCACCTCGCGGTCCTTTGGTCACTGAAGCTTTCTTT.

The chain links TRBV7-9 to TRBJ2-7; 7 bases align to TRBD1. J was trimmed by 6 bases and V by 5 bases; bases with no gene match: 13. CDR1 and CDR2 (germline): SEHNR, FQNEAQ (reference sequence). The CDR3 covers 15 residues. The CDR3 coding sequence is TGTGCCAGCAGCCCAACTACAGGGGTAACAGGCGAGCAGTACTTC. This encodes CASSPTTGVTGEQYF.

This sequence joins TRBV7-2 and TRBJ2-3, with D possibly matching TRBD1 (5 bases). The CDR3 has 15 amino acids. With 5 bases removed from V and 4 bases from J, the gap between germline ends came to 16 bases. Germline V lookup: CDR1 SGHTA, CDR2 FQGNSA. CDR3 in amino acids: CASSRQGGSPDTQYF. The CDR3 nucleotides read TGTGCCAGCAGCAGGCAGGGCGGTAGTCCAGATACGCAGTATTTT.

There are a few counts of this clone. The V and J genes are TRBV4-2 and TRBJ1-6; no clear D gene. Trimming removed 1 base from V and 4 bases from J, with 8 bases in between. Germline loops: CDR1 LGHNA, CDR2 YNFKEQ. There are 15 residues in the CDR3. The CDR3 protein is CASSQVRGYNSPLHF. The DNA for the CDR3 is TGTGCCAGCAGCCAAGTCCGGGGTTATAATTCACCCCTCCACTTT.

This CDR3 is CASSRTGTSMGNEQFF. CDR3 DNA: TGTGCCAGCAGCCGGACCGGGACTAGTATGGGAAATGAGCAGTTCTTC. The chain joins TRBV4-2 to TRBJ2-1; TRBD2 matches 8 bases. V trimming: 4 bases; J trimming: 7 bases; junction bases outside the gene matches: 12. The CDR3 runs 16 residues. Germline V lookup: CDR1 LGHNA, CDR2 YNFKEQ.

The chain carries TRBV30 and TRBJ1-6, with D uncertain. V was trimmed by 3 bases and J by 4 bases, leaving 7 bases between them. The CDR3 runs 13 residues. Looked up from germline, CDR1 is GTSNPN and CDR2 is SVGIG (reference sequence). CDR3 nucleotide sequence: TGTGCCTGGAGGTTGCAGTATAATTCACCCCTCCACTTT. Amino acids: CAWRLQYNSPLHF.

The chain combines TRBV19 with TRBJ1-2, with D tentatively TRBD1 (6 bases). The CDR3 runs to 13 residues. V was pared by 6 bases and J by 4 bases, with 12 bases between. Germline CDR1 is LNHDA and CDR2 is SQIVND (reference sequence). CDR3 sequence: CASRMTGAYGYTF. CDR3 nucleotide sequence: TGTGCCAGTAGGATGACAGGCGCCTATGGCTACACCTTC.

The V call is TRBV30, the J call TRBJ1-5; D unresolved. Germline values: CDR1 GTSNPN, CDR2 SVGIG (reference sequence). The V end lost 2 bases, the J end lost 5 bases, and 13 bases lay between the germline ends. The CDR3 has 14 amino acids. DNA of the CDR3: TGTGCCTGGAGTTCTGCGGCATTGGATCAGCCCCAGCATTTT. Its protein product is CAWSSAALDQPQHF. The full variable domain, with the rest looked up from reference TRBV30 and TRBJ1-5, is SQTIHQWPATLVQPVGSPLSLECTVEGTSNPNLYWYRQAAGRGLQLLFYSVGIGQISSEVPQNLSASRPQDRQFILSSKKLLLSDSGFYLCAWSSAALDQPQHFGDGTRLSIL.

This rearrangement joins TRBV2 to TRBJ1-2, with D unresolved. The CDR3 has 14 amino acids. Trimming pared 4 bases from V and 2 bases from J, leaving 11 bases between. Germline CDR1 is SNHLY and CDR2 is FYNNEI. In nucleotides, the CDR3 is TGTGCCAGCAGTGGGCAGCGAAGCAACTATGGCTACACCTTC. Amino acid sequence: CASSGQRSNYGYTF.

The chain uses TRBV7-9 and TRBJ1-2, with D possibly being TRBD1 (5 bases). Looked up from germline, CDR1 is SEHNR and CDR2 is FQNEAQ (reference sequence). Trimming took off 5 bases at V and 5 bases at J, with 9 bases between the two ends. This CDR3 has 12 residues. The DNA of the CDR3 is TGTGCCAGCAGCCAACAGGAATATGGCTACACCTTC. Its translation: CASSQQEYGYTF.

V usage is TRBV18 and J usage is TRBJ2-3; 11 positions agree with TRBD1. The CDR3 has 15 residues. Germline values: CDR1 KGHSH, CDR2 LQKENI. Unmatched junction bases numbered 7, after V lost 6 bases and J lost 5 bases. The CDR3 loop reads CASSPVGTGGDTQYF. The CDR3 DNA follows: TGTGCCAGCTCGCCGGTCGGGACAGGGGGAGATACGCAGTATTTT.

This chain joins TRBV12-3 or TRBV12-4 and TRBJ1-1, with D hard to call. The V and J ends lost 3 bases and 5 bases respectively, with 4 bases between them. CDR3 length equals 11 residues. The chain's CDR3 is CASSLRTEAFF. In nucleotides, the CDR3 is TGTGCCAGCAGTTTGAGGACTGAAGCTTTCTTT.

In its sample, this clone was seen a few times. The chain has TRBV18 and TRBJ2-7; the D gene is possibly TRBD1 (8 bases). V lost 6 bases to trimming and J lost 5 bases, with 23 bases between them. Germline V lookup: CDR1 KGHSH, CDR2 LQKENI. The CDR3 has 16 residues. The CDR3 DNA is TGTGCCAGCTCGTTGTACGGGGGGCAGGGGGCCGACGAGCAGTACTTC. As protein: CASSLYGGQGADEQYF. Combining the CDR3 with reference TRBV18 and TRBJ2-7 gives the whole variable domain NAGVMQNPRHLVRRRGQEARLRCSPMKGHSHVYWYRQLPEEGLKFMVYLQKENIIDESGMPKERFSAEFPKEGPSILRIQQVVRGDSAAYFCASSLYGGQGADEQYFGPGTRLTVT.

The rearrangement joins TRBV6-2 or TRBV6-3 to TRBJ1-5; 8 bases align to TRBD1. Trimming removed 4 bases from V and 4 bases from J; junction bases left unmatched: 3. CDR1 is MNHEY and CDR2 is SVGEGT in the germline V gene. The CDR3 covers 14 residues. In nucleotides, the CDR3 is TGTGCCAGCAGTTCGGACAGGGTTAATCAGCCCCAGCATTTT. Translating it yields CASSSDRVNQPQHF.

The rearrangement joins TRBV30 to TRBJ1-5, with D possibly TRBD1 on 6 matching bases. V dropped 5 bases and J dropped 3 bases, with 17 bases sitting between them. The CDR3 spans 15 residues. Per the germline V gene, CDR1 is GTSNPN and CDR2 is SVGIG (reference sequence). The CDR3 bases are TGTGCCTGGTCAGATGGGGGGGCCGACAATCAGCCCCAGCATTTT. Protein: CAWSDGGADNQPQHF.

This clone was detected a few times. The DNA for the CDR3 is TGTGCCTGGAGTGTACTAGGGGAGGACTATGGCTACACCTTC. This gives the protein CAWSVLGEDYGYTF. This chain links TRBV30 with TRBJ1-2, with D possibly matching TRBD1 (5 bases). With 0 bases removed from V and 3 bases from J, the gap between germline ends came to 11 bases. Germline values: CDR1 GTSNPN, CDR2 SVGIG (reference sequence). This CDR3 is 14 amino acids long.

The chain employs TRBV5-4 and TRBJ2-2; the match to TRBD1 covers 7 bases. Germline lookup yields CDR1 SGHNT and CDR2 YYREEE (reference sequence). The CDR3 is 15 amino acids. The J segment lost 1 base and the V segment lost 3 bases, leaving 3 bases of the junction unmatched. CDR3 region: CASSWGQRNTGELFF. CDR3 sequence (DNA): TGTGCCAGCAGCTGGGGACAGAGGAACACCGGGGAGCTGTTTTTT.

The chain links TRBV19 to TRBJ1-2, with D possibly being TRBD1 (5 bases). Trimming left V 3 bases short and J 8 bases short, with 22 bases between. This CDR3 has 16 residues. The germline gives CDR1 LNHDA, CDR2 SQIVND (reference sequence). Written as DNA, the CDR3 is TGTGCCAGTAGTATGGGGGACTCCCGAGTGCTGATCGGCTACACCTTC. This gives the protein CASSMGDSRVLIGYTF.

The V and J genes are TRBV21-1 and TRBJ2-5; TRBD1, the D gene given by the table, was not confirmed from the DNA. TRBV21-1 is annotated as a pseudogene. The CDR3 has 19 residues. The DNA for the CDR3 is TGTGCCAGCAGCAAAGCTTTATTCCGGGACAGTAATACCCAAGAGACCCAGTACTTC. Translated, it gives CASSKALFRDSNTQETQYF.

The chain carries TRBV9 and TRBJ2-7; D is unresolved. The V gene lost 0 bases and the J gene lost 3 bases, with 7 bases spanning the gap. CDR1 and CDR2 from the germline V gene are SGDLS and YYNGEE. CDR3 length: 13 amino acids. DNA for the CDR3: TGTGCCAGCAGCGTAGAGCCTAGCTACGAGCAGTACTTC. Translating it yields CASSVEPSYEQYF.